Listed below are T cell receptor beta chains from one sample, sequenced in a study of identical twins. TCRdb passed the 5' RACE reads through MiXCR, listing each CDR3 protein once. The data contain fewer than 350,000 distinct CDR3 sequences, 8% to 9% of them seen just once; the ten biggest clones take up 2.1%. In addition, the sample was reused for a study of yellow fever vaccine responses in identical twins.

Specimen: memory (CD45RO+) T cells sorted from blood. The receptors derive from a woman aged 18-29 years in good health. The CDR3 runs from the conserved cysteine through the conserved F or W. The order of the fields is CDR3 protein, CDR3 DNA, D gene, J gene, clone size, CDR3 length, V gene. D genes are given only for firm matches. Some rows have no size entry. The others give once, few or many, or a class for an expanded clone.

CASSSGLGGYTF | TGTGCCAGCAGTTCAGGGTTAGGCGGCTACACCTTC | . | TRBJ1-2 | few | 12 | TRBV11-3
CASSQDWTSGRGEQYF | TGTGCCAGCAGCCAAGATTGGACTAGCGGGCGGGGCGAGCAGTACTTC | TRBD2 | TRBJ2-7 | . | 16 | TRBV3-1
CASSLVERGNEQFF | TGTGCCAGCAGCTTAGTTGAGCGGGGCAATGAGCAGTTCTTC | TRBD2 | TRBJ2-1 | many | 14 | TRBV7-8
CSARDTGGPYNEQFF | TGCAGTGCTAGAGATACAGGGGGCCCCTACAATGAGCAGTTCTTC | TRBD1 | TRBJ2-1 | . | 15 | TRBV20-1
CASSKNVYEQFF | TGTGCCAGCAGCAAAAATGTCTATGAGCAGTTCTTC | . | TRBJ2-1 | few | 12 | TRBV9
CASSVDRNTGELFF | TGTGCCAGCAGCGTGGACAGGAACACCGGGGAGCTGTTTTTT | . | TRBJ2-2 | . | 14 | TRBV2
CASSPRTGGVTEAFF | TGTGCCAGCAGCCCTAGGACAGGGGGCGTCACTGAAGCTTTCTTT | TRBD1 | TRBJ1-1 | few | 15 | TRBV7-9
CASSPLGLSTYGYTF | TGTGCCAGCAGTCCCCTCGGACTTTCGACCTATGGCTACACCTTC | . | TRBJ1-2 | many | 15 | TRBV12-3/TRBV12-4
CASSRPLATGKSPLHF | TGTGCCAGCAGTCGCCCCTTGGCGACAGGGAAATCACCCCTCCACTTT | TRBD1 | TRBJ1-6 | . | 16 | TRBV28
CASGSTRSSYEQYF | TGTGCTAGTGGTTCAACTAGGAGCTCCTACGAGCAGTACTTC | . | TRBJ2-7 | many | 14 | TRBV12-5
CASSQEGRFTDTQYF | TGCGCCAGCAGCCAAGAGGGCAGGTTCACAGATACGCAGTATTTT | . | TRBJ2-3 | many | 15 | TRBV4-1
CASSFLQGLSYNEQFF | TGTGCCAGCAGCTTTTTGCAGGGCCTCTCCTACAATGAGCAGTTCTTC | . | TRBJ2-1 | many | 16 | TRBV11-2
CASSEQGTNQPQHF | TGTGCCAGCAGCGAACAGGGGACCAATCAGCCCCAGCATTTT | TRBD1 | TRBJ1-5 | many | 14 | TRBV12-3/TRBV12-4
CASSGQTGTDTQYF | TGTGCCAGCAGTGGCCAGACAGGGACAGATACGCAGTATTTT | TRBD1 | TRBJ2-3 | . | 14 | TRBV6-4
CASSLGSPGQETQYF | TGCGCCAGCAGCTTGGGGTCCCCCGGCCAAGAGACCCAGTACTTC | . | TRBJ2-5 | . | 15 | TRBV5-1
CASSDWGWAEAFF | TGTGCCAGCAGTGATTGGGGATGGGCTGAAGCTTTCTTT | . | TRBJ1-1 | many | 13 | TRBV2
CASSLGRAGANVLTF | TGTGCCAGCAGTTTAGGGAGGGCTGGGGCCAACGTCCTGACTTTC | . | TRBJ2-6 | few | 15 | TRBV12-3/TRBV12-4
CASSLWGQSSHGYTF | TGTGCCAGCAGTTTATGGGGCCAAAGCTCTCATGGCTACACCTTC | . | TRBJ1-2 | many | 15 | TRBV28
CSAWTGTGGPTGQFF | TGCAGTGCTTGGACCGGGACAGGGGGACCAACGGGGCAGTTCTTC | TRBD1 | TRBJ2-1 | many | 15 | TRBV20-1
CAISDSGRASNQPQHF | TGTGCCATCAGTGACTCGGGTAGGGCTAGCAATCAGCCCCAGCATTTT | . | TRBJ1-5 | many | 16 | TRBV10-3
CASKGTGDYGYTF | TGTGCCAGCAAAGGGACAGGGGACTATGGCTACACCTTC | TRBD1 | TRBJ1-2 | many | 13 | TRBV12-3/TRBV12-4
CATSPGQGKGTDTQYF | TGTGCCACCAGCCCGGGTCAGGGTAAGGGCACAGATACGCAGTATTTT | . | TRBJ2-3 | many | 16 | TRBV24-1
CASSQKDSGIGLYEQYF | TGCGCCAGCAGCCAAAAGGATAGCGGGATAGGGCTCTACGAGCAGTACTTC | TRBD2 | TRBJ2-7 | many | 17 | TRBV4-1